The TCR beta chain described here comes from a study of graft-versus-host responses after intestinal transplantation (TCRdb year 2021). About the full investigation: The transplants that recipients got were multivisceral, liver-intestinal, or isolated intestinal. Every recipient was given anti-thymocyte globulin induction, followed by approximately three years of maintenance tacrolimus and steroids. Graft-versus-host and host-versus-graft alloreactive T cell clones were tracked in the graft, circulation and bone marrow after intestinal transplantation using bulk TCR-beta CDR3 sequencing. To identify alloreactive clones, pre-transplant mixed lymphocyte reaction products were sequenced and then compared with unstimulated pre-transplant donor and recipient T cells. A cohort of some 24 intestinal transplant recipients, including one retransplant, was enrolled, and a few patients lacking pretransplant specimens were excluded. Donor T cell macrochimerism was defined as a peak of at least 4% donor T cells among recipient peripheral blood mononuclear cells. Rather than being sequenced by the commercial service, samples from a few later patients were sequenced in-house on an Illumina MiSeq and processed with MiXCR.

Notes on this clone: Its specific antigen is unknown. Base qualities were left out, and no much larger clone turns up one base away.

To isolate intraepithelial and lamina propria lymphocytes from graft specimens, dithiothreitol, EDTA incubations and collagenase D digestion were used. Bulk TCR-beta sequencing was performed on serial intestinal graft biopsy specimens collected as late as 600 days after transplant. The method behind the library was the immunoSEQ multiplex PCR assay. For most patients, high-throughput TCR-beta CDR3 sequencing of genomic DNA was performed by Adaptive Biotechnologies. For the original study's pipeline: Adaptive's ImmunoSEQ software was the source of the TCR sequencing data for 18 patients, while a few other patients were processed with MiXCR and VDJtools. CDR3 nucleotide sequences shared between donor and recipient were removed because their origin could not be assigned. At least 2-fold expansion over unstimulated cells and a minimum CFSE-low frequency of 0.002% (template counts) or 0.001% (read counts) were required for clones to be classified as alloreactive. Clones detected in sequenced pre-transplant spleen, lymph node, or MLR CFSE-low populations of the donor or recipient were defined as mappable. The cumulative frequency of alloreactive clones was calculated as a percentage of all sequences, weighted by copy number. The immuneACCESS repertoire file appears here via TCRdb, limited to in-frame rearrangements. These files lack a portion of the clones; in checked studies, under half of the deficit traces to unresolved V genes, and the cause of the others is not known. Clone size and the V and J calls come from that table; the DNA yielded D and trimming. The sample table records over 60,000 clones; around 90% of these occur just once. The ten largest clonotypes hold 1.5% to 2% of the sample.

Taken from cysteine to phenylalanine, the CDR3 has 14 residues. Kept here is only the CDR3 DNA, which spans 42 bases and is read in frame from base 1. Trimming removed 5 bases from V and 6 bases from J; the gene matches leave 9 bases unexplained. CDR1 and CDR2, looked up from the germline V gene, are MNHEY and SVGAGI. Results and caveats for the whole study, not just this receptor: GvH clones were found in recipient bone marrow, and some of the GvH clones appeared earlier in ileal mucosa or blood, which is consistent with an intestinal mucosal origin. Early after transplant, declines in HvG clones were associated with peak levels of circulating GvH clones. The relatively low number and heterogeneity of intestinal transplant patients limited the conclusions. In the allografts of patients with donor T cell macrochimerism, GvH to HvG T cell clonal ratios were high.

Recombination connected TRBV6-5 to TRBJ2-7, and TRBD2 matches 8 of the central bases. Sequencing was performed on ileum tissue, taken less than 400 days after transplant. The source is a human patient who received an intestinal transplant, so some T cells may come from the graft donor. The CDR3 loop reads CASSTFSGAIEQYF. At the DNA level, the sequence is TGTGCCAGCAGTACCTTTAGCGGGGCCATCGAGCAGTACTTC.